The text below deals with one T cell receptor (beta chain). Its antigen is not yet known. This entry belongs to a study of monozygotic twins with inflammatory bowel disease (dated 2019 in TCRdb). As for the study more broadly: In total, roughly 30 monozygotic twin pairs made up the full study: 19 Danish pairs, all IBD-discordant, plus nine German pairs, of which four were IBD-concordant and five were IBD-discordant. Within discordant pairs, disease-associated traits were sought mainly by comparing IBD patients with their genetically identical healthy co-twins. Each individual had, on average, about 151 000 unique TCRalpha sequences and 181 000 unique TCRbeta sequences available for analysis. Points the paper makes about the study in general: Fewer clonotypes were shared with other individuals by IBD patients than by healthy twins, most markedly in patients showing signs of disease activity. Concordant and discordant twins showed no difference in repertoire similarity, possibly because of limited statistical power. Because patients were on differing immunosuppressive treatments, the repertoires may have picked up extra background noise and inter-individual variability. No single strong signal or clonotype linked to IBD turned up in the results, so the idea that one exists was not supported. Distinction between different T cell subtypes could not be achieved in the analysis. TCRbeta repertoire diversity, by inverse Simpson index, was decreased in IBD patients compared with their healthy co-twins.

The CDR3 runs 18 amino acids, cysteine and phenylalanine included. No DNA has been recorded. CDR1 LGHNA and CDR2 YSLEER are derived from the germline V gene. A roughly 2.5 ml peripheral blood sample was drawn into PAXgene tubes per donor and stored at -80°C. Without T cell sorting, total RNA was isolated from whole blood using the PAXgene blood miRNA kit on an automated QIAcube. Peripheral blood from monozygotic twin pairs who were concordant or discordant for inflammatory bowel disease underwent deep TCRalpha and TCRbeta repertoire profiling using unique molecular barcoding. Smoking habits were recorded for all twin pairs, with individuals classified as current, former or never smokers. Libraries were constructed by 5' RACE. Each TCR library was prepared from around 3.5 ug of total RNA. For each sample, cDNA synthesis with SMARTScribe reverse transcriptase was split into eight separate reactions. During cDNA synthesis, unique molecular identifiers containing a 6-nucleotide sample barcode were introduced by template switching. Amplification of TCRalpha and TCRbeta cDNA involved two nested PCRs of around 15 and 9 cycles, and each PCR was followed by bead purification. Before amplification, cDNA was treated with uracil DNA-glycosylase and purified using the QIAquick PCR purification kit. The second PCR added Illumina TruSeq-compatible adapters along with sample-specific barcodes. Library quality and concentration were assessed using TapeStation and Qubit, and roughly 5.5 ng of each library was pooled. Sequencing of pooled libraries was carried out on an Illumina HiSeq2500 single-index Rapid Run using 2 x 100 bp reads and custom sequencing primers. On the study's bioinformatics: PCR and sequencing errors were corrected by UMI-based consensus assembly using MiGEC version 1.2.6. MiXCR version 2.1.1 was used to carry out V(D)J alignment, clonotype assembly and CDR3 extraction. Normalisation of gene usage, clonotype sharing and MAIT/NKT TCR abundance was achieved by analysing the top 1000, 10 000 and 20 000 clonotypes per sample. Diversity was computed as the inverse Simpson index with the vegan R package after downsampling to 27 000 UMIs. Paired Mann-Whitney U tests on discordant twin pairs were used, with Benjamini-Hochberg multiple-testing correction. Based on TCRdb reprocessing of the reads, there is one entry per CDR3 protein sequence, and DNA is missing. The V and J calls and clone size come from TCRdb's table, not from the authors' own analysis. This sample's table contains fewer than 450,000 distinct CDR3 sequences. Around 2.6% of the sample is in the top ten clones.

The chain couples TRBV4-3 to TRBJ2-6; TCRdb picks TRBD2, but there is no DNA to check that call. The receptor was derived from a human donor with ulcerative colitis or Crohn's disease, or a healthy co-twin of an affected twin (not recorded which). Sequenced input: blood. CDR3 protein: CASSQDRRGNSGANVLTF.